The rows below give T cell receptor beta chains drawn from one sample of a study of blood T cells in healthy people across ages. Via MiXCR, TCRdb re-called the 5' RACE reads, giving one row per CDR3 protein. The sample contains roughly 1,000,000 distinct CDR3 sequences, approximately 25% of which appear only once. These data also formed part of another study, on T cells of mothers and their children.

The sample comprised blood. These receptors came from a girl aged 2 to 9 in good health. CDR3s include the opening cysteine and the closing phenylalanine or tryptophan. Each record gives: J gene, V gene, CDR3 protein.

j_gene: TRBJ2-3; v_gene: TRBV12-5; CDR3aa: CASGLVPGTGSTDTQYF
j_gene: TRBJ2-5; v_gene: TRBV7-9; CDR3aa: CASRPPGREETQYF
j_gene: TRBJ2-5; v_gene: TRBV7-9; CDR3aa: CASSFWKETQYF
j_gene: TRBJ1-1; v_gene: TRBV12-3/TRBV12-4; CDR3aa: CASSFQPSSTEAFF
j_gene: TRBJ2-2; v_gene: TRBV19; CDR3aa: CASSIAFAGGTGELFF
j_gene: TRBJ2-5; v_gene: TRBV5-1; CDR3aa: CASSLGDLLAGETQYF
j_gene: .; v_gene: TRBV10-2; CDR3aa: CASSLQYHNEQFF
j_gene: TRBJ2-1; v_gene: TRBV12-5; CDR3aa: CASGPPLKMDEQFF
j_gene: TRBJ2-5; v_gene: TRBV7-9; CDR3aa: CASSLRGGEPQETQYF
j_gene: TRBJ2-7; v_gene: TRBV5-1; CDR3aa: CASSLRQAWDEQYF
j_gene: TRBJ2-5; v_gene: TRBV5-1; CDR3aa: CASKGGGLVETQYF
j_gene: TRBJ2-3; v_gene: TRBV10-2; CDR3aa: CASSETRSDTQYF
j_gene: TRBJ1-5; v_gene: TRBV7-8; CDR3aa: CASKKGGLNQPQHF
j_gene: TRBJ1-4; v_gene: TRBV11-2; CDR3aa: CASSLTGKGEKLFF